This TCR beta chain was sequenced for a study of T cells expressing NK-cell markers. The CDR3 runs to 17 residues. Germline CDR1 is SGHTA and CDR2 is FQGNSA. Overall study findings and caveats: Several donors likewise had their CD3+CD56-NKG2C+ fraction led by these clonotypes.

TCRdb derives one entry per CDR3 protein from the 5' RACE reads, leaving out DNA. This repertoire comprises roughly 430,000 distinct CDR3 sequences; its ten largest clones make up 7.3%. As to this clonotype: The antigen remains undetermined.

The sequence was obtained from a woman between 18 and 75 years old in good health. The specimen sequenced was blood T cells: a sorted CD56 or NKG2C T cell subset, CD4+ or CD8+ T cells, or bulk PBMC T cells (not recorded which). J is TRBJ2-3 and V is TRBV7-2. CDR3 sequence: CASSPRRWAASTDTQYF.